One and the same sample provided the 5 T cell receptor beta chains below, sequenced in a study of blood T cells in healthy people across ages. Together with a sample-barcoded 5' primer, a J-beta primer mix was included in a second PCR lasting about 6 to 12 cycles. In TCRdb, the 5' RACE reads were re-called with MiXCR into one record per CDR3 protein. Of 1,800,000 or so distinct CDR3 sequences detected, 30% to 40% appear once; the ten largest clones hold 23%. Sequencing used blood. The receptors originated from a human donor in good health.

This clonotype was detected only a few times. The gene calls are TRBV7-8 and TRBJ1-5, with D perhaps matching TRBD1 (6 bases). Germline V gene data show CDR1 as SGHVS and CDR2 as FQNEAQ. This CDR3 is 16 amino acids long. V was pared by 5 bases and J by 1 base, with 15 bases between. The CDR3 is CASSPTGGASNQPQHF. In DNA, the CDR3 is TGTGCCAGCAGCCCCACCGGGGGGGCGAGCAATCAGCCCCAGCATTTT.

This sequence joins TRBV6-1 and TRBJ2-2, with no clear D. V was cut by 5 bases and J by 10 bases, with 23 bases left in between. The CDR3 is 16 residues long. Germline lookup yields CDR1 MNHNS and CDR2 SASEGT. The CDR3 sequence: CASSKLYRLADEELFF. The CDR3 nucleotides read TGTGCCAGCAGTAAACTCTACCGACTGGCGGATGAGGAGCTGTTTTTT.

This clonotype was detected a few times. The CDR3 loop reads CASGETVPGVETQYF. CDR3 DNA: TGTGCCAGTGGGGAAACAGTCCCTGGGGTGGAGACCCAGTACTTC. The chain uses TRBV7-8 and TRBJ2-5; D remains unclear. V lost 9 bases, J lost 5 bases, and 22 bases lay in between. From germline, CDR1 is SGHVS and CDR2 FQNEAQ. This CDR3 region has 15 residues.

The chain recombines TRBV20-1 with TRBJ2-7; 10 bases are a match to TRBD1. The DNA end lines up better with TRBJ2-5; the J call may be wrong. Germline loops: CDR1 DFQATT, CDR2 SNEGSKA (reference sequence). This CDR3 contains 16 residues. CDR3 in amino acids: CSARDGGQGLGETQYF. The CDR3 DNA follows: TGCAGTGCTAGAGATGGGGGACAGGGGCTAGGGGAGACCCAGTACTTC.

The chain recombines TRBV4-3 with TRBJ1-2, with 8 positions matching TRBD1. Per germline, CDR1 LGHNA and CDR2 YSLEER. The CDR3 totals 16 residues. With V trimmed by 4 bases and J by 4 bases, 11 bases remained unmatched. The CDR3 spells CASSPSDRGGFYGYTF. The CDR3 DNA sequence: TGCGCCAGCAGCCCCTCCGACAGGGGCGGGTTCTATGGCTACACCTTC.